This T cell receptor beta chain was captured by sequencing in a study of blood T cells in healthy people across ages. Findings and caveats of the study: Donors of long life had a larger count of naive CD4+ cells and greater diversity than aged donors. Roughly linear age-related decline in beta diversity appeared, significant by age approximately 40.

Then a second PCR, running roughly 6 to 11 cycles, was carried out with a sample-barcoded 5' primer and a J-beta primer mix. Carrying 12 random nucleotides, a template-switch adaptor labeled each individual cDNA molecule. MiXCR, applied by TCRdb to the 5' RACE reads, yields one record per CDR3 protein. Counted here are 1,800,000 or so distinct CDR3 sequences, around 40% occurring once; the ten biggest clones make up more than 20%. Per germline, CDR1 SGHAT and CDR2 FQDESV (reference sequence). V was clipped by 2 bases and J by 2 bases, with 10 bases between them. This CDR3 region has 15 residues. Note on this clonotype: The target antigen is unknown.

Sequences were obtained from blood. This receptor was obtained from a human donor in good health. The chain employs TRBV11-1 and TRBJ2-1; D unclear. CDR3 in amino acids: CASSLSLVTYNEQFF. The CDR3 DNA follows: TGTGCCAGCAGCTTAAGTCTTGTTACCTACAATGAGCAGTTCTTC.